The entry below gives a single TCR beta chain sequence along with its context. Antigen: not known. The data stem from a study of T cell repertoires in cytomegalovirus infection. Study conclusions and caveats: There were HLA-C-restricted CMV-specific TCR beta clonotypes dominating the ex vivo response.

The CDR3 runs to 16 residues. Germline CDR1 reads SNHLY; CDR2 reads FYNNEI. V was clipped by 1 base and J by 5 bases; unmatched bases: 4. TCRdb fed the reads into MiXCR, producing one record per CDR3 protein. The data contain about 230,000 distinct CDR3 sequences, approximately 22% of them seen just once; the ten biggest clones take up roughly 18%. This receptor was taken from a human donor in good health (CMV status not recorded). Some clones in this sample may be carry-over from other donors' samples. Sequencing used CD8+ T cells from PBMCs. The chain couples TRBV2 to TRBJ2-2; TRBD2 aligns across 10 bases. CDR3 loop: CASSEVSSGSTGELFF. CDR3 bases: TGTGCCAGCAGTGAAGTGTCTAGCGGGAGTACCGGGGAGCTGTTTTTT.